This TCR beta chain was retrieved from a study of OX40 agonist ivuxolimab in advanced cancers. Study in general: Eligibility admitted prior anti-PD-1, anti-PD-L1 or anti-CTLA-4 therapy; 35% to 40% had some.

Libraries were prepared by immunoSEQ multiplex PCR; TCRdb keeps only in-frame clonotypes and omits some of them. The table shows tens of thousands of clones, with 84% occurring only once. The sequencing used CD4+ or CD8+ T cells sorted from blood, collected in a trial of the OX40 agonist ivuxolimab. This clonotype was obtained from an adult with an advanced solid tumor such as melanoma, head and neck, liver or kidney cancer.

The DNA for the CDR3 is TGTGCCAGCAGCCCACGTCTGGGCGGGGGGCGCACGCAGTATTTT. It specifies CASSPRLGGGRTQYF. The chain is built from TRBV5-6 and TRBJ2-3, with 8 nucleotides matching TRBD2. This CDR3 spans 15 amino acids. Germline CDR1 SGHDT, CDR2 YYEEEE. V was pared by 4 bases and J by 9 bases, with 13 bases of the junction left unmatched.